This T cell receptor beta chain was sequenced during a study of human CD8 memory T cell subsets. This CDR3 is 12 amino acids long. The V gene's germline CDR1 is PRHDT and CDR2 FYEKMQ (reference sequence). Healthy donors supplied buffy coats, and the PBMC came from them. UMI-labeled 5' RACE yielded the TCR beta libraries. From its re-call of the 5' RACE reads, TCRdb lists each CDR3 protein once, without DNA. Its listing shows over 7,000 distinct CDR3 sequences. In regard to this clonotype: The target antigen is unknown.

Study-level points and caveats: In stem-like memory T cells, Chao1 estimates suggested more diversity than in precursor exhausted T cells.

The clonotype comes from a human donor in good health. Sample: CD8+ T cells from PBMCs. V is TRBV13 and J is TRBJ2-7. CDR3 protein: CASSLLGNEQYF.